This TCR beta chain was found in a study of identical twins. The CDR3 runs 18 residues. CDR1 MDHEN and CDR2 SYDVKM come from the germline V gene. Trimming shortened V by 1 base and J by 0 bases, and 18 bases separated the two germline ends. General study results and limits: It was possible that invariant MAIT and iNKT cells partly confounded the zero-insertion analyses. Modelling underestimated the level of out-of-frame TCR alpha sharing observed in monozygotic twins.

The sample holds many counts of this clonotype. Its specificity is unknown. Everyone who gave samples was a healthy Caucasian. Template switching, a step in the protocol, added a universal primer site, and cDNA carried unique molecular identifiers. TCRdb passed the 5' RACE reads through MiXCR, listing each CDR3 protein once. This sample has hundreds of thousands of distinct CDR3 sequences, with about 7.6% found just once. This sample also appeared in a second study, on yellow fever vaccine responses in identical twins.

The V and J genes are TRBV28 and TRBJ1-1, with TRBD1 as a possible D gene (6 bases). This TCR derives from a woman aged 18-30 years in good health. The sample consisted of PBMCs. In DNA, the CDR3 is TGTGCCAGCAGTTTATATCTCGCAGCGACAGGCATGAACACTGAAGCTTTCTTT. It is translated as CASSLYLAATGMNTEAFF. The full variable domain, its missing parts supplied by reference TRBV28 and TRBJ1-1, is DVKVTQSSRYLVKRTGEKVFLECVQDMDHENMFWYRQDPGLGLRLIYFSYDVKMKEKGDIPEGYSVSREKKERFSLILESASTNQTSMYLCASSLYLAATGMNTEAFFGQGTRLTVV.